The rows below give T cell receptor beta chains drawn from one sample of a study of blood T cell repertoires in COVID-19. TCRdb's table, derived via immunoSEQ multiplex PCR, lists solely in-frame clones and lacks some. This table holds about 170,000 clones, around 80% found once. The sample was PBMCs or T cells enriched from blood (not recorded which). The source is a middle-aged man who had recovered from COVID-19. The CDR3 runs from the conserved cysteine through the conserved F or W. The order of the fields is J gene, V gene, clone size, CDR3 length, D gene, CDR3 DNA, CDR3 protein. D genes are given only for firm matches. For some rows the clone size is stated as once, few or many, or as a class when expanded; others skip it.

j_call: TRBJ1-4; v_call: TRBV13; clone_size: NA; cdr3_length: 15; d_call: NA; cdr3_nt: TGTGCCAGCAGCTTAGGGACGGGTCCAGTGGAAAAACTGTTTTTT; cdr3_aa: CASSLGTGPVEKLFF
j_call: TRBJ2-1; v_call: TRBV5-6; clone_size: once; cdr3_length: 16; d_call: NA; cdr3_nt: TGTGCCAGCAGCTTGGTTGGTACTAGTATCCACAATGAGCAGTTCTTC; cdr3_aa: CASSLVGTSIHNEQFF
j_call: TRBJ2-1; v_call: TRBV7-3; clone_size: NA; cdr3_length: 16; d_call: TRBD2; cdr3_nt: TGTGCCAGCAGCTCAGGACTAGCGGGGGGACTCAATGAGCAGTTCTTC; cdr3_aa: CASSSGLAGGLNEQFF
j_call: TRBJ1-1; v_call: TRBV5-1; clone_size: NA; cdr3_length: 14; d_call: TRBD1; cdr3_nt: TGCGCCAGCAGCTTGGTATGGCAGGGGGCTGAAGCTTTCTTT; cdr3_aa: CASSLVWQGAEAFF
j_call: TRBJ1-6; v_call: TRBV3-1/TRBV3-2; clone_size: NA; cdr3_length: 15; d_call: TRBD1; cdr3_nt: TGTGCCAGCAGCCACGGGACAGGGGTCAATTCACCCCTCCACTTT; cdr3_aa: CASSHGTGVNSPLHF
j_call: TRBJ1-4; v_call: TRBV10-3; clone_size: NA; cdr3_length: 14; d_call: NA; cdr3_nt: TGTGCCATCAGGGACAGCGGTCCTAATGAAAAACTGTTTTTT; cdr3_aa: CAIRDSGPNEKLFF
j_call: TRBJ1-1; v_call: TRBV4-3; clone_size: NA; cdr3_length: 16; d_call: NA; cdr3_nt: TGCGCCAGCAGCCATAGTACAACAGGGTACTACACTGAAGCTTTCTTT; cdr3_aa: CASSHSTTGYYTEAFF
j_call: TRBJ2-5; v_call: TRBV2; clone_size: NA; cdr3_length: 14; d_call: TRBD1; cdr3_nt: TGTGCCAGCAGGGGACAGGCATTTAGGGAGACCCAGTACTTC; cdr3_aa: CASRGQAFRETQYF
j_call: TRBJ1-4; v_call: TRBV19; clone_size: NA; cdr3_length: 15; d_call: NA; cdr3_nt: TGTGCCAGTAAGTGGCAGGGCCCAACTAATGAAAAACTGTTTTTT; cdr3_aa: CASKWQGPTNEKLFF
j_call: TRBJ1-6; v_call: TRBV7-2; clone_size: NA; cdr3_length: 15; d_call: TRBD1; cdr3_nt: TGTGCCAGCAGCATCTCCGGGACAGGGAATTCACCCCTCCACTTT; cdr3_aa: CASSISGTGNSPLHF